These 3 T cell receptor beta chains share one sample of origin, sequenced in a study of T cell responses to AZD1222 COVID-19 vaccine. Some clones are missing from TCRdb's copy, which holds only in-frame ones; the method was immunoSEQ multiplex PCR. The sample shows around 100,000 clones, more than 75% of them seen only once. The source was peripheral blood, collected on day 0 of AZD1222 vaccination. These receptor sequences come from an adult in good health.

V is TRBV6-6 and J is TRBJ1-5; D unresolved. The CDR3 consists of 14 residues. V shed 8 bases and J shed 0 bases, with 11 bases lying between them. CDR1 MNHNY and CDR2 SVGAGI come from the germline V gene (reference sequence). CDR3 DNA sequence: TGTGCCAGCTGCCGAGGGTTTAGCAATCAGCCCCAGCATTTT. Translating gives CASCRGFSNQPQHF.

The rearrangement uses TRBV28 and TRBJ2-1; 9 bases match TRBD2. This CDR3 is 19 amino acids long. Germline V gene sequence: CDR1 MDHEN, CDR2 SYDVKM. The trim removed 3 bases at V and 2 bases at J, leaving 14 bases unmatched. The CDR3 loop reads CASSFLGTSLRNPYNEQFF. The CDR3 nucleotides are TGTGCCAGCAGTTTCCTCGGGACTAGCCTCCGTAATCCCTACAATGAGCAGTTCTTC. Supplemented by reference TRBV28 and TRBJ2-1, the full variable domain reads DVKVTQSSRYLVKRTGEKVFLECVQDMDHENMFWYRQDPGLGLRLIYFSYDVKMKEKGDIPEGYSVSREKKERFSLILESASTNQTSMYLCASSFLGTSLRNPYNEQFFGPGTRLTVL.

The chain uses TRBV11-1 and TRBJ1-6; TRBD1 matches 9 bases. The germline V gene has CDR1 SGHAT and CDR2 FQDESV (reference sequence). The length of the CDR3 is 15 residues. With 4 bases clipped from V and 7 bases from J, the junction kept 5 bases outside the gene matches. CDR3 loop: CASSSGQGRNSPLHF. The CDR3 DNA reads as TGTGCCAGCAGCTCGGGACAGGGAAGGAATTCACCCCTCCACTTT.